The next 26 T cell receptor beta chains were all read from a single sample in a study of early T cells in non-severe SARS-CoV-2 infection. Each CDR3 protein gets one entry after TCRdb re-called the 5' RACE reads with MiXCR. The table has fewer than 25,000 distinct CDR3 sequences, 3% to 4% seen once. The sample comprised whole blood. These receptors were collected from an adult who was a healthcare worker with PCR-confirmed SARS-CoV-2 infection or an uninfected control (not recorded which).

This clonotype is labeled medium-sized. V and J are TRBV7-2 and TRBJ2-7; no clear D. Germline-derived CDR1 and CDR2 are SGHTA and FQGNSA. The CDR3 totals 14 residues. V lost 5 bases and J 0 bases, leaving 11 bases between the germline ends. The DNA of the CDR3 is TGTGCCAGCAGCCTTGGACGGAACTCCTACGAGCAGTACTTC. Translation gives CASSLGRNSYEQYF.

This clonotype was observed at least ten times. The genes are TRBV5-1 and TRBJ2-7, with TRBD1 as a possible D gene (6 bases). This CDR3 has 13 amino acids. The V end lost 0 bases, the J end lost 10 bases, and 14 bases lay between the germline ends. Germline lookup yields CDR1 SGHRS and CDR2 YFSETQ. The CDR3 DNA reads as TGCGCCAGCAGCTTGGCCCCCAGACAGGACCAGTACTTC. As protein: CASSLAPRQDQYF.

As DNA, the CDR3 is TGTGCCAGCAGCTCCGGACTCGTTGGGGAGCAGTACTTC. Protein product: CASSSGLVGEQYF. The chain has TRBV11-2 and TRBJ2-7; TRBD2 is a possible D gene (5 bases). The germline gives CDR1 SGHAT, CDR2 FQNNGV. The CDR3 contains 13 residues. Trimming left V 4 bases short and J 7 bases short, with 14 bases between.

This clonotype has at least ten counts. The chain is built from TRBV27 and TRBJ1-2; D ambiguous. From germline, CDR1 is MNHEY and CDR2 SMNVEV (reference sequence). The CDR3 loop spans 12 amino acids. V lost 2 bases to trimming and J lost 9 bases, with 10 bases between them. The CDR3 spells CASSLNGGSYTF. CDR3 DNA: TGTGCCAGCAGTTTAAACGGAGGGAGCTACACCTTC.

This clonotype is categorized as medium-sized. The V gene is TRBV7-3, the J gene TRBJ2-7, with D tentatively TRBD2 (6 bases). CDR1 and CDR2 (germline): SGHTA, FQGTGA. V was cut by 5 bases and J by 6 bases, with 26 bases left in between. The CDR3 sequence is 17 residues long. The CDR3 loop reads CASSPTRELARLGEQYF. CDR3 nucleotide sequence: TGTGCCAGCAGCCCGACAAGAGAACTAGCCAGACTAGGCGAGCAGTACTTC.

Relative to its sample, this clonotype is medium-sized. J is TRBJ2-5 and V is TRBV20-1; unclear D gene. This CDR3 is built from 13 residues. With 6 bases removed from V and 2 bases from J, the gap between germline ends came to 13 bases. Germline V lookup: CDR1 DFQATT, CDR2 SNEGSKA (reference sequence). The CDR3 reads CSAPPLRQETQYF. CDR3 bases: TGCAGTGCGCCCCCCCTTCGTCAAGAGACCCAGTACTTC.

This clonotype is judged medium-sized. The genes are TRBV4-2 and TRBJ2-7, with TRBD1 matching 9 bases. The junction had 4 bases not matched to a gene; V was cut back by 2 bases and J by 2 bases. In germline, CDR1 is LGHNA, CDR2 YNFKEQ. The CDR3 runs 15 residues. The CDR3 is CASSQTGQGAYEQYF. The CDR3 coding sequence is TGTGCCAGCAGCCAAACGGGACAGGGAGCCTACGAGCAGTACTTC.

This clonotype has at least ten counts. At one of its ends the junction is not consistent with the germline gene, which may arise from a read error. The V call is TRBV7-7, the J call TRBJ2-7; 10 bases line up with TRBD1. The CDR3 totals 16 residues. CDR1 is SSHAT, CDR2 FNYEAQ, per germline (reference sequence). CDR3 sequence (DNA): TGTGCTAGCAGCCCACCGCCGGGACAGGGGTCGGGCGAGCAGTACTTC. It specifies CASSPPPGQGSGEQYF.

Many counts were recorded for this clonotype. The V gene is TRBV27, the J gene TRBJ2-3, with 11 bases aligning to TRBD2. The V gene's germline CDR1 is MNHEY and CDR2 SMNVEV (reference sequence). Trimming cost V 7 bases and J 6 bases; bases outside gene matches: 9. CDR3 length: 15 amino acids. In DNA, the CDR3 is TGTGCCAGCATTCCTAGCGGGAGGTCGGTGGATACGCAGTATTTT. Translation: CASIPSGRSVDTQYF.

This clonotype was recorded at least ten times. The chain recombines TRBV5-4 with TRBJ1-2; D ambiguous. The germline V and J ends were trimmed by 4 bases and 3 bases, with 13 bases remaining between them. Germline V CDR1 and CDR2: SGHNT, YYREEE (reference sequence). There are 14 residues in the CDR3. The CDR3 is CASSRGTGDYGYTF. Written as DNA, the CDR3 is TGTGCCAGCAGCCGAGGCACGGGTGACTATGGCTACACCTTC.

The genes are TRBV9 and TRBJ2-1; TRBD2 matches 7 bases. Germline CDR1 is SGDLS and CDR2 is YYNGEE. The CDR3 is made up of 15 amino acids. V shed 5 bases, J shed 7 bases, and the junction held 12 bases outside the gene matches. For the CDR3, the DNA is TGTGCCAGCAGTTTAAACTGGAGACTAGCAAATGAGCAGTTCTTC. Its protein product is CASSLNWRLANEQFF.

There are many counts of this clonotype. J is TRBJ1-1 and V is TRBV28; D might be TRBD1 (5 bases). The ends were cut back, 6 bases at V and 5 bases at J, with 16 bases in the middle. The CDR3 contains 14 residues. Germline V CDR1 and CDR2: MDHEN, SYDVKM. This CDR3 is CASRTPEGWTEAFF. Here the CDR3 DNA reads TGTGCCAGCAGGACCCCAGAGGGGTGGACTGAAGCTTTCTTT.

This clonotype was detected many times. The CDR3 DNA follows: TGCAGTGCTAGAGATTATCGACGGTCTAACTATGGCTACACCTTC. Encoded protein: CSARDYRRSNYGYTF. This sequence joins TRBV20-1 and TRBJ1-2; no firm D call. This CDR3 region has 15 residues. The germline V gene has CDR1 DFQATT and CDR2 SNEGSKA (reference sequence). V was shortened by 0 bases and J by 0 bases, with 11 bases between the two germline ends.

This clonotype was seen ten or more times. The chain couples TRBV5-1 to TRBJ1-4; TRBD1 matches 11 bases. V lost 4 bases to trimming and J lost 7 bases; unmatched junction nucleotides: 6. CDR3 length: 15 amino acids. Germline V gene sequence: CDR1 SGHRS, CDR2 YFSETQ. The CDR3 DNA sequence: TGCGCCAGCAGCATACCCGGGACAGGGGGTGAAAAACTGTTTTTT. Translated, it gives CASSIPGTGGEKLFF. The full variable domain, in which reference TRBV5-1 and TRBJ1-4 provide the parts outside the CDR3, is KAGVTQTPRYLIKTRGQQVTLSCSPISGHRSVSWYQQTPGQGLQFLFEYFSETQRNKGNFPGRFSGRQFSNSRSEMNVSTLELGDSALYLCASSIPGTGGEKLFFGSGTQLSVL.

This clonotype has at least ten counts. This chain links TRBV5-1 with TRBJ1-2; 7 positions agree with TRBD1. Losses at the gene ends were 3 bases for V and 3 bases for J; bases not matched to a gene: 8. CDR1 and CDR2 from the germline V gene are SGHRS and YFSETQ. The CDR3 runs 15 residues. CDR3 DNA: TGCGCCAGCAGCTGGAGGGGGCTAGAGGACTATGGCTACACCTTC. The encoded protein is CASSWRGLEDYGYTF.

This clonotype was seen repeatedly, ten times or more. CDR3 region: CASSSTRTSGIGTGELFF. In nucleotides, the CDR3 is TGTGCCAGCAGCTCGACTCGGACTAGCGGGATTGGTACCGGGGAGCTGTTTTTT. The chain uses TRBV7-2 and TRBJ2-2, with TRBD2 matching 12 bases. Unmatched junction bases numbered 11, after V lost 4 bases and J lost 5 bases. The CDR3 sequence is 18 residues long. CDR1 is SGHTA, CDR2 FQGNSA, per germline.

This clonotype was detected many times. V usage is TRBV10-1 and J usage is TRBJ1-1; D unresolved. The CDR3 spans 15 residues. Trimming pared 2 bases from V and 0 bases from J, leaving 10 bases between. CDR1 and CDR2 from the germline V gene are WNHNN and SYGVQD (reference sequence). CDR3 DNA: TGCGCCAGCAGTGAGGATAGGCGGATGAACACTGAAGCTTTCTTT. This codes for CASSEDRRMNTEAFF.

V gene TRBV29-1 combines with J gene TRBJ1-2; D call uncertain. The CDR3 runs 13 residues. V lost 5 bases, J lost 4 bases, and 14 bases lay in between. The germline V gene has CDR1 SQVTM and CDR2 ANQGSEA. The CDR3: CSVFDLGPYGYTF. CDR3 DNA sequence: TGCAGCGTTTTCGACTTGGGCCCCTATGGCTACACCTTC.

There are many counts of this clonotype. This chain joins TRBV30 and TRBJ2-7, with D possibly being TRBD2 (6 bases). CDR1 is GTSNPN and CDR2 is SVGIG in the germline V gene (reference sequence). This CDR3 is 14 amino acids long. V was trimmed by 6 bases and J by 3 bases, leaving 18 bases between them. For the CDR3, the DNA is TGTGCCTGTCAACCGCGGGACGCACACTACGAGCAGTACTTC. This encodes CACQPRDAHYEQYF. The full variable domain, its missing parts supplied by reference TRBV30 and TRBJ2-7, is SQTIHQWPATLVQPVGSPLSLECTVEGTSNPNLYWYRQAAGRGLQLLFYSVGIGQISSEVPQNLSASRPQDRQFILSSKKLLLSDSGFYLCACQPRDAHYEQYFGPGTRLTVT.

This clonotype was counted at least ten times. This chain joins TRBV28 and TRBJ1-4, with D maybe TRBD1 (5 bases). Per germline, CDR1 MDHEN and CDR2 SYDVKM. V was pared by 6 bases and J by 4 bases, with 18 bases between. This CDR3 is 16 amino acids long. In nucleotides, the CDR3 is TGTGCCAGCAGGATCAGGAGACAGTCAGTTAATGAAAAACTGTTTTTT. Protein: CASRIRRQSVNEKLFF.

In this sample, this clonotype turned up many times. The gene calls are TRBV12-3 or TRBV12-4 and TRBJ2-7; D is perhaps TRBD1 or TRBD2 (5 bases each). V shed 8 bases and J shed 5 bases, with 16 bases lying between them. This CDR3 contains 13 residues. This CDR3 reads CASSGTFGHEQYF. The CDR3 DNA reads TGTGCCAGCTCGGGGACCTTCGGCCACGAGCAGTACTTC.

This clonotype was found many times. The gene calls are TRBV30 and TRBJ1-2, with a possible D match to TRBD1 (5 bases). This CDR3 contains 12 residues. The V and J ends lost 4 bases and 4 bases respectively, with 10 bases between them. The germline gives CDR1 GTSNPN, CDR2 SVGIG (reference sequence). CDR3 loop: CAWTRGTYGYTF. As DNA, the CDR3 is TGTGCCTGGACACGGGGGACCTATGGCTACACCTTC.

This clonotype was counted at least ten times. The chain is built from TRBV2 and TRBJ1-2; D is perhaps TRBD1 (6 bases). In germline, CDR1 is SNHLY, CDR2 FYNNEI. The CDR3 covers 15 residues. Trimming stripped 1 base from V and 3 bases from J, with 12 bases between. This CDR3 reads CASSEGSPGDYGYTF. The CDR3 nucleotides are TGTGCCAGCAGTGAAGGCTCCCCAGGGGACTATGGCTACACCTTC.

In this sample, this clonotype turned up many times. The CDR3 loop is CASNTGGLLYNEQFF. The CDR3 DNA is TGTGCCAGCAACACTGGGGGACTTCTCTACAATGAGCAGTTCTTC. V and J are TRBV2 and TRBJ2-1; maybe TRBD2 (6 bases). There are 15 residues in the CDR3. V was pared by 7 bases and J by 3 bases, with 16 bases between. Per the germline V gene, CDR1 is SNHLY and CDR2 is FYNNEI.

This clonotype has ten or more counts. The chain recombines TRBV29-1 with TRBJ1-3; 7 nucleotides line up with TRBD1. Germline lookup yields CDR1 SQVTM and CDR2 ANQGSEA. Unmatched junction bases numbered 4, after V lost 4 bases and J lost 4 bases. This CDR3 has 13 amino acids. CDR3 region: CSVAETGGNTIYF. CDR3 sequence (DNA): TGCAGCGTTGCCGAGACAGGGGGAAACACCATATATTTT.

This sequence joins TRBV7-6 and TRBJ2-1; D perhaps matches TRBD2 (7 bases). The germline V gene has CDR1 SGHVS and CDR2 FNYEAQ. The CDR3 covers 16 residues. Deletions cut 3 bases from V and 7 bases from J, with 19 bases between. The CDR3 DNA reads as TGTGCCAGCAGCTTCCGGGGGGCAGTAGCAAATAATGAGCAGTTCTTC. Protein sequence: CASSFRGAVANNEQFF.